These T cell receptor beta chains were read from a single sample in a study of cytomegalovirus exposure and HLA in healthy donors. Clones were read by immunoSEQ multiplex PCR, and TCRdb kept only the in-frame ones, dropping some. The data show under 100,000 clones, around 95% seen once. The specimen sequenced was PBMCs. Every receptor here comes from a woman under 30 in good health and CMV-seronegative. CDR3s include the opening cysteine and the closing phenylalanine or tryptophan. The D gene is left open where the match is weak. Rows give clone size only sometimes, using once, few, many, or a class for an expanded clone.

TRBV7-8	TRBJ2-4	-	-	TGTGCCAGCAGCTTAAACCGAGATCTAGCCAAAAACATTCAGTACTTC	CASSLNRDLAKNIQYF
TRBV2	TRBJ2-6	-	TRBD1	TGTGCCAGCAGACCATGGGACAGGGGTATCGGGGCCAACGTCCTGACTTTC	CASRPWDRGIGANVLTF
TRBV4-3	TRBJ2-1	-	TRBD1	TGCGCCAGCAGCCAAACAGGGGGCGGGACCTACAATGAGCAGTTCTTC	CASSQTGGGTYNEQFF
TRBV27	TRBJ1-2	-	-	TGTGCCAGCAGTTACGGAGGGTTAAGAGATGGCTACACCTTC	CASSYGGLRDGYTF
TRBV10-2	TRBJ1-1	once	-	TGCGCCAGCAGTGAGGGGACTACAGGGAACACTGAAGCTTTCTTT	CASSEGTTGNTEAFF
TRBV6-5	TRBJ1-1	-	-	TGTGCCAGCAGCAGGGGAGACACTGAAGCTTTCTTT	CASSRGDTEAFF
TRBV5-1	TRBJ2-1	-	TRBD2	TGCGCCAGCAGCAAGTACCTAGCGGGAGAGAATGAGCAGTTCTTC	CASSKYLAGENEQFF
TRBV4-1	TRBJ1-4	-	-	TGCGCCAGCAGCCAGCCGGGCCGGGGGTTCGAAAAACTGTTTTTT	CASSQPGRGFEKLFF
TRBV28	TRBJ1-1	-	TRBD1	TGTGCCAGCAGTCCGACAGGGCCCTTGAACACTGAAGCTTTCTTT	CASSPTGPLNTEAFF
TRBV10-3	TRBJ1-1	-	TRBD1	TGTGCCATCAGTTCGGACAGGGCGAACACTGAAGCTTTCTTT	CAISSDRANTEAFF
TRBV10-1	TRBJ1-5	-	-	TGCGCCAGCTGTAGAAGAAGCCAGCCCCAGCATTTT	CASCRRSQPQHF
TRBV21-1	TRBJ1-5	-	-	TGTGCCAGCACCCTTTTCGAGGCAGCAAAAATTCAGCCCCAGCATTTT	CASTLFEAAKIQPQHF
TRBV27	TRBJ2-7	-	TRBD2	TGTGCCAGCAGTTGGGCGGGAGTGGGGTACGAGCAGTACTTC	CASSWAGVGYEQYF
TRBV30	TRBJ2-1	-	TRBD2	TGTGCCTGGAAGGCTAGCGGGAGAAATGAGCAGTTCTTC	CAWKASGRNEQFF
TRBV10-2	TRBJ2-7	-	-	TGCGCCAGCAGTGCTACCCGGAGCTCCTACGAGCAGTACTTC	CASSATRSSYEQYF
TRBV18	TRBJ2-2	-	-	TGTGCCAGCTCACCACTGTCTAGGAACACCGGGGAGCTGTTTTTT	CASSPLSRNTGELFF
TRBV7-2	TRBJ1-1	once	-	TGTGCCAGCAGCTACCGGACAGACGCTGAAGCTTTCTTT	CASSYRTDAEAFF
TRBV5-1	TRBJ1-2	-	TRBD1	TGCGCCAGCAGCCGGGACAGTAACTATGGCTACACCTTC	CASSRDSNYGYTF
TRBV5-6	TRBJ2-5	-	TRBD1	TGTGCCAGCAGCCCGGATGGGGGGACAGGGGGTTTAGAGACCCAGTACTTC	CASSPDGGTGGLETQYF
TRBV30	TRBJ2-7	-	-	TGTGCCTGGAGGTACTCTTACTACGAGCAGTACTTC	CAWRYSYYEQYF
TRBV27	TRBJ2-2	-	TRBD2	TGTGCCAGCAGTCCGCGGGGGGGGGCCGGGGAGCTGTTTTTT	CASSPRGGAGELFF
TRBV7-6	TRBJ2-5	-	TRBD2	TGTGCCAGCAGCACCCGAACCGGGACTAGAGCAGGAGAGACCCAGTACTTC	CASSTRTGTRAGETQYF
TRBV28	TRBJ1-3	-	-	TGTGCCAGCAGTCCCCTCGGGAGCGGAAACACCATATATTTT	CASSPLGSGNTIYF
TRBV10-2	TRBJ1-1	-	-	TGCGCCAGCAGTGAAGGACAGTATGAAGCTTTCTTT	CASSEGQYEAFF
TRBV6-6	TRBJ2-7	-	TRBD1	TGTGCCAGCAGTTACGGGACAGGGGGCTACGAGCAGTACTTC	CASSYGTGGYEQYF
TRBV19	TRBJ1-4	-	TRBD1	TGTGCCAGTACGAGGGGGACAGCATATGAAAAACTGTTTTTT	CASTRGTAYEKLFF
TRBV7-9	TRBJ2-5	-	TRBD1	TGTGCCAGCAGCGAATACAGGGGTGGAGAGACCCAGTACTTC	CASSEYRGGETQYF
TRBV7-2	TRBJ1-5	-	TRBD1	TGTGCCAGCAGCTTAGCCGGACAGGGCAATCAGCCCCAGCATTTT	CASSLAGQGNQPQHF
TRBV5-8	TRBJ1-5	-	-	TGTGCCAGCAGCTTGGATTATGATCAGCCCCAGCATTTT	CASSLDYDQPQHF
TRBV29-1	TRBJ1-3	-	TRBD1	TGCAGCGTTCAAGACAGGGGACCTGGAAACACCATATATTTT	CSVQDRGPGNTIYF
TRBV27	TRBJ2-3	-	-	TGTGCCAGCAGTTTAGGGTCCCAGGGGTGGGATACGCAGTATTTT	CASSLGSQGWDTQYF
TRBV30	TRBJ1-5	-	-	TGTGCCTGGAGTGTCAGCGGTAGCAATCAGCCCCAGCATTTT	CAWSVSGSNQPQHF
TRBV5-6	TRBJ1-1	-	TRBD1	TGTGCCAGCAGCTTGAGGGGACAGACCGCTGAAGCTTTCTTT	CASSLRGQTAEAFF
TRBV15	TRBJ2-7	-	-	TGTGCCACCAGCAGAGAGGGGACACCCTACGAGCAGTACTTC	CATSREGTPYEQYF
TRBV6-5	TRBJ2-7	-	TRBD2	TGTGCCAGCAGTTACTCGAGCGGGAGCTCCTACGAGCAGTACTTC	CASSYSSGSSYEQYF
TRBV9	TRBJ2-1	-	-	TGTGCCAGCAGCGTAGGGATCCCGAGGGAAGCGGGCGTCTCCTACAATGAGCAGTTCTTC	CASSVGIPREAGVSYNEQFF
TRBV9	TRBJ2-7	-	TRBD1	TGTGCCAGCAGCGCCGCCGGGACAGGGATCTACGAGCAGTACTTC	CASSAAGTGIYEQYF
TRBV6-1	TRBJ2-2	once	TRBD1	TGTGCCAGCGCCAGGACAGGGGGCTTTGACGGGGAGCTGTTTTTT	CASARTGGFDGELFF
TRBV18	TRBJ1-2	-	-	TGTGCCAGCTCACCAGAAGCCTTTGGCTACACCTTC	CASSPEAFGYTF
TRBV7-2	TRBJ2-3	-	TRBD2	TGTGCCAGCAGGCCCACTAGCGGGGGGGAGTCAGGTACGCAGTATTTT	CASRPTSGGESGTQYF
TRBV5-1	TRBJ1-1	-	TRBD1	TGCGCCAGCAGCTTCCTGGACAGGGCTGAGTCTGAAGCTTTCTTT	CASSFLDRAESEAFF
TRBV6-5	TRBJ1-2	-	-	TGTGCCAGCAGGGACGTGGGGAGAGGCTATGGCTACACCTTC	CASRDVGRGYGYTF
TRBV7-2	TRBJ2-5	few	TRBD2	TGTGCCAGCAGCACCAGCGGGGGGGCCGGGACCCAGTACTTC	CASSTSGGAGTQYF